This is a list of T cell receptor beta chains from one sample in a study of blood T cells in healthy people across ages. Via MiXCR, TCRdb re-called the 5' RACE reads, giving one row per CDR3 protein. The table includes about 1.8 million distinct CDR3 sequences, around 48% detected once. Sequencing was performed on blood. All receptors come from a woman aged 40 to 50 in good health. CDR3s include the opening cysteine and the closing phenylalanine or tryptophan.

>TRBV11-3|.
CASSQGPVGETQYF
>TRBV9|TRBJ2-1
CASSVGPRQLDEQFF
>TRBV28|TRBJ2-1
CASSYQGWDVNEQFF
>TRBV2|TRBJ1-2
CASSAGQGYGYTF
>TRBV3-1|TRBJ2-5
CASSQRTGGPLETQYF
>TRBV12-3/TRBV12-4|TRBJ1-5
CASSLGDRGGQPQHF
>TRBV6-5|.
CASRRDRMSSYEQYF
>TRBV11-1|TRBJ1-1
CASSLRGANTEAFF
>TRBV4-1|TRBJ1-6
CASSQDLAGVSPLHF
>TRBV25-1|TRBJ2-3
CASLARGGHTDTQYF
>TRBV7-2|TRBJ2-6
CASSLGVRAGGANVLTF
>TRBV7-3|TRBJ1-2
CASSPTGAIGYGYTF
>TRBV6-6|TRBJ2-7
CASSYGSGFYEQYF
>TRBV9|TRBJ2-7
CASSVTSGAQYEQYF
>TRBV6-5|TRBJ2-7
CASSYAVSYEQYF
>TRBV6-5|.
CASSYSGSAGRESETQYF
>TRBV7-9|TRBJ2-5
CASSSLAGVTQETQYF
>TRBV5-5|TRBJ1-2
CASSPEGRGRIYGYTF
>TRBV7-2|TRBJ2-5
CASAGGQQETQYF
>TRBV6-6|TRBJ2-1
CASCPRDVNNEQFF
>TRBV14|TRBJ1-2
CASSPTATVLGYTF
>TRBV7-8|TRBJ2-3
CASSPHPDRDIPDTQYF
>TRBV10-1|TRBJ2-1
CASGRDLGGNEQFF
>TRBV2|TRBJ2-1
CASSGQAGETVNEQFF
>TRBV7-2|TRBJ1-2
CASSLAGQLYTF
>TRBV7-2|TRBJ2-1
CASSLAELSAEQFF
>TRBV7-2|TRBJ1-1
CASSLELNTEAFF
>TRBV3-1|TRBJ2-1
CASSQAKRGAQFF